This passage covers 16 T cell receptor beta chains from one sample sequenced in a study of T cells after yellow fever vaccination. MiXCR was run by TCRdb on the 5' RACE reads, yielding one entry per CDR3 protein. The sample consists of about 300,000 distinct CDR3 sequences, approximately 10% of them appearing once. The source was CD4+ T cells sorted from PBMCs, collected 5 days after the yellow fever booster vaccination. These receptors came from a man between 18 and 29 years old who received the YFV17D yellow fever vaccine.

The chain recombines TRBV9 with TRBJ2-1; D assignment may be TRBD1 or TRBD2 (6 bases each). Per germline, CDR1 SGDLS and CDR2 YYNGEE. The CDR3 runs 18 residues. Trimming shortened V by 4 bases and J by 1 base, and 21 bases separated the two germline ends. CDR3 in DNA: TGTGCCAGCAGCCCCCGAGGGGGGACACGAGATTCCTACAATGAGCAGTTCTTC. Amino acids: CASSPRGGTRDSYNEQFF.

The sample holds many counts of this clonotype. The chain recombines TRBV5-1 with TRBJ2-1; D is uncertain. The CDR3 is 13 amino acids. CDR1 is SGHRS and CDR2 is YFSETQ in the germline V gene. The ends were cut back, 0 bases at V and 6 bases at J, with 7 bases in the middle. CDR3 sequence: CASSLVLGNEQFF. CDR3 DNA: TGCGCCAGCAGCTTGGTCTTGGGCAATGAGCAGTTCTTC.

This clonotype was picked up many times. No DNA is shown, since the ends of the CDR3 on it are uncertain; the CDR3 is the one TCRdb lists. This rearrangement joins TRBV4-3 to TRBJ2-3. The germline V gene encodes CDR1 LGHNA and CDR2 YSLEER. The CDR3 adds up to 16 amino acids, both ends counted. CDR3 amino acids: CASSQDLQRGTDTQYF.

This clonotype was detected only a few times. This chain uses TRBV19 with TRBJ2-1, with TRBD2 identical over 10 bases. From germline, CDR1 is LNHDA and CDR2 SQIVND (reference sequence). J was trimmed by 10 bases and V by 4 bases; bases with no gene match: 13. The CDR3 has 16 amino acids. This chain's CDR3 is CASSTLLAGSYEEQFF. CDR3 DNA sequence: TGTGCCAGTAGTACCTTACTAGCGGGGTCGTATGAGGAGCAGTTCTTC. Drawing the rest from reference TRBV19 and TRBJ2-1, the complete variable domain is DGGITQSPKYLFRKEGQNVTLSCEQNLNHDAMYWYRQDPGQGLRLIYYSQIVNDFQKGDIAEGYSVSREKKESFPLTVTSAQKNPTAFYLCASSTLLAGSYEEQFFGPGTRLTVL.

This clonotype was found many times. The CDR3 here is CASRGVGGEEDIQYF. CDR3 coding DNA: TGTGCCAGCAGAGGTGTCGGGGGGGAGGAGGACATTCAGTACTTC. The rearrangement links TRBV4-2 to TRBJ2-4, with 8 bases matching TRBD2. Germline loops: CDR1 LGHNA, CDR2 YNFKEQ. After removal of 6 bases from V and 8 bases from J, the junction contained 12 bases not matched to a gene. CDR3 length: 15 amino acids.

In this sample, this clonotype turned up many times. The chain carries TRBV7-2 and TRBJ2-3; D unclear. CDR3 length equals 12 residues. The V end was cut by 5 bases, the J end by 2 bases, with 5 bases between. Germline V gene sequence: CDR1 SGHTA, CDR2 FQGNSA. The CDR3 protein is CASSTLTDTQYF. In DNA form, the CDR3 reads TGTGCCAGCAGCACGCTCACAGATACGCAGTATTTT.

This clonotype was found many times. V gene TRBV2 combines with J gene TRBJ2-3; no clear D. This CDR3 is built from 13 residues. Germline lookup yields CDR1 SNHLY and CDR2 FYNNEI. Trimming stripped 6 bases from V and 4 bases from J, with 11 bases between. CDR3 nucleotides: TGTGCCAGCAGGAATTTGGGCGCAGATACGCAGTATTTT. The encoded protein is CASRNLGADTQYF.

Here the CDR3 reads CASSWTGADTQYF. The CDR3 DNA follows: TGCGCCAGCAGCTGGACAGGGGCAGATACGCAGTATTTT. V is TRBV5-1 and J is TRBJ2-3; 9 positions agree with TRBD1. The CDR3 has 13 amino acids. Germline CDR1 SGHRS, CDR2 YFSETQ. The V segment lost 3 bases and the J segment 4 bases; nucleotides outside the gene matches: 0.

This clonotype was detected ten times or more. This chain uses TRBV12-3 or TRBV12-4 with TRBJ1-4, with no clear D. V shed 3 bases and J shed 8 bases, with 13 bases lying between them. This CDR3 contains 14 residues. The CDR3 loop is CASSFSVVEEKLFF. For the CDR3, the DNA is TGTGCCAGCAGTTTTTCGGTAGTGGAGGAAAAACTGTTTTTT.

This clonotype occurred a few times. The rearrangement joins TRBV12-3 or TRBV12-4 to TRBJ2-5; D call uncertain. This CDR3 contains 14 residues. V was clipped by 3 bases and J by 6 bases, with 14 bases between them. CDR3 region: CASSLSRPAKTQYF. The CDR3 region has the DNA TGTGCCAGCAGTTTGTCCAGGCCGGCCAAGACCCAGTACTTC.

This clonotype was seen a few times. This chain links TRBV12-3 or TRBV12-4 with TRBJ1-6; 8 bases are a match to TRBD1. The CDR3 is made up of 14 amino acids. V was pared by 5 bases and J by 9 bases, with 6 bases of the junction left unmatched. The CDR3 loop is CASSPRQGSSPLHF. In nucleotides, the CDR3 is TGTGCCAGCAGTCCACGACAGGGGAGTTCACCCCTCCACTTT.

The chain combines TRBV6-2 or TRBV6-3 with TRBJ2-7, with TRBD1 matching 8 bases. Unmatched junction bases numbered 7, after V lost 8 bases and J lost 7 bases. The CDR3 loop spans 12 amino acids. Germline V CDR1 and CDR2: MNHEY, SVGEGT. The CDR3 DNA is TGTGCCAGCGGCGACAGGGGTTTTGAGCAGTACGTC. As protein: CASGDRGFEQYV.

This clonotype appeared a few times. The chain combines TRBV5-4 with TRBJ2-1; 11 bases agree with TRBD1. This CDR3 comprises 15 residues. The junction had 4 bases not matched to a gene; V was cut back by 2 bases and J by 6 bases. CDR1 and CDR2 (germline): SGHNT, YYREEE (reference sequence). CDR3 nucleotide sequence: TGTGCCAGCAGCTTAGGACAGGGGGCTGTCAATGAGCAGTTCTTC. Residues: CASSLGQGAVNEQFF.

The chain links TRBV7-6 to TRBJ2-2, with D perhaps matching TRBD1 (6 bases). CDR1 is SGHVS and CDR2 is FNYEAQ in the germline V gene. Between the trimmed V and J ends, which lost 1 base and 0 bases, there was a span of 9 bases. The CDR3 length is 16 residues. CDR3 region: CASSLEQGSNTGELFF. As DNA, the CDR3 is TGTGCCAGCAGCTTAGAGCAGGGGTCGAACACCGGGGAGCTGTTTTTT.

This clonotype was counted only a few times. V gene TRBV20-1 combines with J gene TRBJ2-7, with 8 bases aligning to TRBD2. The CDR3 contains 14 residues. CDR1 and CDR2 (germline): DFQATT, SNEGSKA (reference sequence). V lost 1 base to trimming and J lost 2 bases; unmatched junction nucleotides: 4. CDR3 bases: TGCAGTGCTAGAGGGGGGACTAGTCCCTACGAGCAGTACGTC. Residues: CSARGGTSPYEQYV.

This clonotype showed up just a few times. This chain connects TRBV20-1 to TRBJ2-1; 8 bases are a match to TRBD2. The CDR3 consists of 12 residues. Trimming cost V 2 bases and J 7 bases; bases outside gene matches: 1. CDR1 and CDR2 (germline): DFQATT, SNEGSKA (reference sequence). This CDR3 reads CSARRLANEQFF. The CDR3 nucleotides read TGCAGTGCTAGAAGACTAGCGAATGAGCAGTTCTTC.